One sample yielded the 28 T cell receptor beta chains listed below, sequenced in a study of T cell responses to AZD1222 COVID-19 vaccine. Sequencing was performed with immunoSEQ multiplex PCR; in TCRdb, only in-frame clones are kept and a portion is missing. The table has 200,000 or so clones, approximately 90% seen once. The input for sequencing was peripheral blood, taken on day 0 of AZD1222 vaccination. Receptors originate from an adult in good health.

The genes are TRBV9 and TRBJ2-2; D may match TRBD1 or TRBD2 (6 bases each). V was shortened by 9 bases and J by 4 bases, with 19 bases between the two germline ends. The CDR3 has 15 residues. Per the germline V gene, CDR1 is SGDLS and CDR2 is YYNGEE. The CDR3 here is CANPEGGVSTGELFF. For the CDR3, the DNA is TGTGCCAACCCCGAGGGGGGCGTATCCACCGGGGAGCTGTTTTTT.

V is TRBV28 and J is TRBJ2-5, with TRBD1 matching 7 bases. The CDR3 is 13 amino acids. Germline assignment: CDR1 MDHEN and CDR2 SYDVKM. V was pared by 6 bases and J by 2 bases, with 3 bases of the junction left unmatched. CDR3 in amino acids: CASRPGQQETQYF. Here the CDR3 DNA reads TGTGCCAGCAGACCGGGACAGCAAGAGACCCAGTACTTC.

The chain is built from TRBV6-1 and TRBJ1-2; the D gene is possibly TRBD1 (5 bases). V dropped 0 bases and J dropped 7 bases, with 12 bases sitting between them. The CDR3 totals 14 residues. Germline CDR1 is MNHNS and CDR2 is SASEGT. The CDR3 bases are TGTGCCAGCAGTGAAGCTTTTGACAGATCTGGCTACACCTTC. Protein product: CASSEAFDRSGYTF.

The chain links TRBV6-2 or TRBV6-3 to TRBJ1-1; no clear D. V lost 5 bases to trimming and J lost 5 bases, with 12 bases between them. CDR3 length: 13 amino acids. Germline CDR1 is MNHEY and CDR2 is SVGEGT. CDR3 amino acids: CASSHRVLTEAFF. The CDR3 region has the DNA TGTGCCAGCAGTCACCGCGTTTTGACTGAAGCTTTCTTT.

The chain couples TRBV7-6 to TRBJ2-7, with D unresolved. The CDR3 is made up of 13 amino acids. Germline lookup yields CDR1 SGHVS and CDR2 FNYEAQ. Trimming left V 1 base short and J 1 base short, with 5 bases between. The CDR3 nucleotides read TGTGCCAGCAGCTTAGGGGATTCCTACGAGCAGTACTTC. It codes for CASSLGDSYEQYF.

The chain has TRBV18 and TRBJ2-7; TRBD1 aligns across 12 bases. The germline V gene encodes CDR1 KGHSH and CDR2 LQKENI. V lost 1 base to trimming and J lost 5 bases; unmatched junction nucleotides: 3. This CDR3 has 15 amino acids. The chain's CDR3 is CASSPQGTGGDEQYF. The CDR3 DNA follows: TGTGCCAGCTCACCACAGGGGACAGGGGGCGACGAGCAGTACTTC.

This chain connects TRBV15 to TRBJ2-3; tentative D call: TRBD2 (6 bases). Germline V gives CDR1 LNHNV, CDR2 YYDKDF (reference sequence). The ends were cut back, 0 bases at V and 8 bases at J, with 15 bases in the middle. This CDR3 region has 15 residues. The CDR3 is CATSRDSGGSGTQYF. In nucleotides, the CDR3 is TGTGCCACCAGCAGAGATAGTGGGGGGTCGGGTACGCAGTATTTT.

Only one count was recorded for this clone. The chain joins TRBV24-1 to TRBJ1-1; 7 bases map to TRBD1. The V gene end was trimmed by 3 bases and the J gene end by 1 base; junction bases not matched to a gene: 4. The CDR3 runs 15 residues. The V gene's germline CDR1 is KGHDR and CDR2 SFDVKD. CDR3 in DNA: TGTGCCACCAGTGATCCTAGGACAGGGAACACTGAAGCTTTCTTT. Its translation is CATSDPRTGNTEAFF.

The V and J genes are TRBV2 and TRBJ1-6, with D hard to call. The CDR3 contains 14 residues. Trimming removed 0 bases at V and 7 bases at J, with 7 bases between. Germline-derived CDR1 and CDR2 are SNHLY and FYNNEI. The CDR3 region is CASSEAAGNSPLHF. The CDR3 DNA is TGTGCCAGCAGTGAAGCGGCCGGGAATTCACCCCTCCACTTT.

The chain combines TRBV4-3 with TRBJ1-2; the match to TRBD1 covers 7 bases. The germline V gene has CDR1 LGHNA and CDR2 YSLEER. The CDR3 is 15 amino acids. With V trimmed by 0 bases and J by 5 bases, 6 bases remained unmatched. CDR3 sequence reads: CASSQETGRAYGYTF. The CDR3 bases are TGCGCCAGCAGCCAAGAGACAGGGCGAGCGTATGGCTACACCTTC.

This chain uses TRBV3-1 (or the pseudogene TRBV3-2) with TRBJ2-2; perhaps TRBD2 as D (6 bases). Germline assignment: CDR1 LGHDT and CDR2 YNNKEL (reference sequence). The ends were cut back, 1 base at V and 0 bases at J, with 12 bases in the middle. There are 17 residues in the CDR3. The CDR3 spells CASSQASAEANTGELFF. CDR3 in DNA: TGTGCCAGCAGCCAAGCTAGCGCGGAGGCGAACACCGGGGAGCTGTTTTTT.

J is TRBJ1-3 and V is TRBV7-2; no firm D call. The length of the CDR3 is 15 residues. From germline, CDR1 is SGHTA and CDR2 FQGNSA. V dropped 4 bases and J dropped 0 bases, with 10 bases sitting between them. CDR3 in amino acids: CASSSPSRSGNTIYF. The CDR3 DNA reads as TGTGCCAGCAGCTCCCCTAGTCGCTCTGGAAACACCATATATTTT.

About this clone: At one boundary the junction diverges from the germline segment, which might be a read error. This CDR3 reads CATSRQISLNTEAFF. The CDR3 DNA follows: TGTGCCACCAGTAGGCAGATTTCCTTGAACACTGAAGCTTTCTTT. The chain joins TRBV2 to TRBJ1-1; D remains ambiguous. This CDR3 region has 15 residues. Germline-derived CDR1 and CDR2 are SNHLY and FYNNEI.

The chain joins TRBV7-3 to TRBJ2-2; perhaps TRBD1 as D (6 bases). CDR1 is SGHTA, CDR2 FQGTGA, per germline. The CDR3 runs to 15 residues. V lost 2 bases, J lost 5 bases, and 12 bases lay in between. This chain's CDR3 is CASSLSAGATGELFF. CDR3 bases: TGTGCCAGCAGCTTATCGGCAGGGGCAACCGGGGAGCTGTTTTTT. Full variable domain (remainder filled in from reference TRBV7-3 and TRBJ2-2): GAGVSQTPSNKVTEKGKYVELRCDPISGHTALYWYRQSLGQGPEFLIYFQGTGAADDSGLPNDRFFAVRPEGSVSTLKIQRTERGDSAVYLCASSLSAGATGELFFGEGSRLTVL.

The chain couples TRBV5-4 to TRBJ1-1, with no clear D. Looked up from germline, CDR1 is SGHNT and CDR2 is YYREEE (reference sequence). V was trimmed by 4 bases and J by 3 bases, leaving 16 bases between them. The CDR3 has 15 residues. The CDR3 nucleotides are TGTGCCAGCAGCCCTGATAGGCGCGGGTACACTGAAGCTTTCTTT. Translated: CASSPDRRGYTEAFF.

For this clone: Within the sample, other DNA sequences also encode this same CDR3. This rearrangement joins TRBV18 to TRBJ2-5; D is ambiguous. This CDR3 region has 12 residues. V lost 2 bases, J lost 1 base, and 2 bases lay in between. Germline loops: CDR1 KGHSH, CDR2 LQKENI. The CDR3 DNA sequence: TGTGCCAGCTCACCAAGCCAAGAGACCCAGTACTTC. Its protein is CASSPSQETQYF.

V usage is TRBV6-4 and J usage is TRBJ2-1; 13 bases are a match to TRBD2. CDR3 length: 16 residues. Germline-derived CDR1 and CDR2 are MRHNA and SNTAGT. V dropped 6 bases and J dropped 7; count of bases not matched to a gene: 9. CDR3 region: CASSRWTSGSPNEQFF. CDR3 coding DNA: TGTGCCAGCAGCCGCTGGACTAGCGGGAGTCCTAATGAGCAGTTCTTC.

The rearrangement links TRBV5-4 to TRBJ1-3; D unresolved. The CDR3 loop spans 14 amino acids. Trimming removed 4 bases at V and 1 base at J, with 9 bases between. The germline CDR1 and CDR2 sequences are SGHNT and YYREEE (reference sequence). CDR3 sequence: CASSQIGSGNTIYF. CDR3 sequence (DNA): TGTGCCAGCAGCCAGATAGGGTCTGGAAACACCATATATTTT.

V gene TRBV28 combines with J gene TRBJ1-2, with D possibly TRBD1 on 5 matching bases. Trimming took 4 bases from V and 4 from J, leaving 19 bases between them. The CDR3 has 16 residues. CDR1 and CDR2 from the germline V gene are MDHEN and SYDVKM. CDR3 region: CASSSVGGSPSYGYTF. CDR3 bases: TGTGCCAGCAGTTCGGTGGGGGGTTCTCCCTCCTATGGCTACACCTTC.

In DNA, the CDR3 is TGTGCCAGCAGCTTGACTAGCAGGGTCACTGAAGCTTTCTTT. The encoded protein is CASSLTSRVTEAFF. The chain is built from TRBV5-4 and TRBJ1-1; tentatively, D is TRBD1 (5 bases). The CDR3 is 14 residues long. With 1 base removed from V and 4 bases from J, the gap between germline ends came to 11 bases. CDR1 SGHNT and CDR2 YYREEE come from the germline V gene (reference sequence). Full variable domain (rest looked up from reference TRBV5-4 and TRBJ1-1): ETGVTQSPTHLIKTRGQQVTLRCSSQSGHNTVSWYQQALGQGPQFIFQYYREEENGRGNFPPRFSGLQFPNYSSELNVNALELDDSALYLCASSLTSRVTEAFFGQGTRLTVV.

The chain employs TRBV10-3 and TRBJ1-1; 10 nucleotides agree with TRBD1. Germline CDR1 is ENHRY and CDR2 is SYGVKD. J lost 4 bases, V lost 5 bases, and 4 bases had no gene match. The CDR3 length is 14 residues. CDR3 coding DNA: TGTGCCATCAGTCAGGGACAGGGGAGCACTGAAGCTTTCTTT. The encoded protein is CAISQGQGSTEAFF.

The rearrangement uses TRBV19 and TRBJ2-1; 11 bases line up with TRBD2. CDR3 length: 16 amino acids. CDR1 is LNHDA and CDR2 is SQIVND in the germline V gene (reference sequence). J was trimmed by 5 bases and V by 5 bases; bases with no gene match: 8. The CDR3 DNA is TGTGCCAGTAGTCCCCATAGCGGGGGGGCGGACAATGAGCAGTTCTTC. It is translated as CASSPHSGGADNEQFF.

The chain links TRBV30 to TRBJ2-1; D unresolved. The V and J ends lost 1 base and 10 bases respectively, with 8 bases between them. The CDR3 loop spans 11 amino acids. Germline lookup yields CDR1 GTSNPN and CDR2 SVGIG (reference sequence). This CDR3 reads CAWSARREQFF. CDR3 coding DNA: TGTGCCTGGAGTGCCCGTAGAGAGCAGTTCTTC.

A few counts support this clone. The genes are TRBV19 and TRBJ1-6; tentative D call: TRBD1 (5 bases). This CDR3 has 18 residues. Looked up from germline, CDR1 is LNHDA and CDR2 is SQIVND (reference sequence). Trimming cost V 6 bases and J 2 bases, with 20 bases left between them. CDR3 coding DNA: TGTGCCAGTAGGAAACTCTCCAACAGGATAACCTATAATTCACCCCTCCACTTT. The encoded protein is CASRKLSNRITYNSPLHF.

This rearrangement joins TRBV18 to TRBJ1-3; the D is unclear. This CDR3 has 15 residues. Germline lookup yields CDR1 KGHSH and CDR2 LQKENI. Trimming pared 2 bases from V and 0 bases from J, leaving 8 bases between. This CDR3 is CASSPWELSGNTIYF. CDR3 DNA: TGTGCCAGCTCACCATGGGAGCTCTCTGGAAACACCATATATTTT.

The gene calls are TRBV11-2 and TRBJ2-7; D not resolved. CDR1 is SGHAT, CDR2 FQNNGV, per germline. V was cut by 3 bases and J by 2 bases, with 11 bases left in between. There are 14 residues in the CDR3. CDR3 residues: CASSFAIGTYEQYF. The CDR3 region has the DNA TGTGCCAGCAGCTTCGCGATAGGAACCTACGAGCAGTACTTC.

This rearrangement joins TRBV6-5 to TRBJ2-7, with 7 bases that match TRBD1. In germline, CDR1 is MNHEY, CDR2 SVGAGI. This CDR3 is 14 amino acids long. The junction had 7 bases not matched to a gene; V was cut back by 6 bases and J by 2 bases. CDR3 nucleotides: TGTGCCAGCAGCCCCCGACAGGGACCCTACGAGCAGTACTTC. Translation: CASSPRQGPYEQYF.

The rearrangement uses TRBV4-2 and TRBJ2-1; D is ambiguous. Germline CDR1 is LGHNA and CDR2 is YNFKEQ. The V end was cut by 0 bases, the J end by 10 bases, with 13 bases between. CDR3 size: 14 residues. The DNA for the CDR3 is TGTGCCAGCAGCCAAGATTGGGGTCCTGGGGAGCAGTTCTTC. Translated, it gives CASSQDWGPGEQFF.